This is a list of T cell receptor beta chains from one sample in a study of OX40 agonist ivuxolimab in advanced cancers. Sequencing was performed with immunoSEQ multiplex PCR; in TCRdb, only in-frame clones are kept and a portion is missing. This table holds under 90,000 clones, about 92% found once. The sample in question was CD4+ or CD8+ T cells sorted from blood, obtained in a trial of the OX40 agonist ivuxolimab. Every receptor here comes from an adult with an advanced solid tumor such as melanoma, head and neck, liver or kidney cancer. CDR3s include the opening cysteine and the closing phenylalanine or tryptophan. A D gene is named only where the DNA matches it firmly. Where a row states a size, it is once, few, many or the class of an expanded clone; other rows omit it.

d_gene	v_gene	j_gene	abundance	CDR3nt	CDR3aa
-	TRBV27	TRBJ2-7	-	TGTGCCAGCAGTTTCCGCGCAGGAGGCGAGCAGTACTTC	CASSFRAGGEQYF
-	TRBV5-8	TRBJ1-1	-	TGTGCCAGCAGCTTGAATGACAACACTGAAGCTTTCTTT	CASSLNDNTEAFF
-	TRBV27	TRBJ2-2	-	TGTGCCAGCAGTCGAACCGGGGGTCCCGGGGAGCTGTTTTTT	CASSRTGGPGELFF
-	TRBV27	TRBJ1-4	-	TGTGCCAGCAGTAAGACAGGAGGTAATGAAAAACTGTTTTTT	CASSKTGGNEKLFF
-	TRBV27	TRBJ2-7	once	TGTGCCAGCAGTTCGGCCTACGAGCAGTACTTC	CASSSAYEQYF
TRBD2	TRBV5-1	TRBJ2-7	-	TGCGCCAGCAGCTTGGCCGGGGAGGGCTCCTACGAGCAGTACTTC	CASSLAGEGSYEQYF
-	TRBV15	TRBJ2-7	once	TGTGCCACCAGCAGAGGTCAATCCACTGGTCTCTACGAGCAGTACTTC	CATSRGQSTGLYEQYF
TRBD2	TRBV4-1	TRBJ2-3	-	TGCGCCAGCAGCCAAGAAGGGGCGGGAGGGTCAGATACGCAGTATTTT	CASSQEGAGGSDTQYF
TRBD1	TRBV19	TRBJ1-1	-	TGTGCCAGTCCTCCCGGACAGGGGGTTTCACAGAACACTGAAGCTTTCTTT	CASPPGQGVSQNTEAFF
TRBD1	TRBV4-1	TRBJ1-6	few	TGCGCCAGCAGCACCCGACAGGGGAATAATTCACCCCTCCACTTT	CASSTRQGNNSPLHF
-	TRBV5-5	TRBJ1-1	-	TGTGCCAGCAGCCCCAAGTCCCCGAACACTGAAGCTTTCTTT	CASSPKSPNTEAFF
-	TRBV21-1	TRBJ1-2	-	TGTGCCAGCAGCAAAGGTCAGGAAGCTAACTATGGCTACACCTTC	CASSKGQEANYGYTF
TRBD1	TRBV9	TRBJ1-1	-	TGTGCCAGCACCCTTGGGACAGGGGGCGCGGACACTGAAGCTTTCTTT	CASTLGTGGADTEAFF
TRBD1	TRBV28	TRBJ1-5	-	TGTGCCAGCAGACCGAACTTACCCGGGACAGGGGGCGGCAATCAGCCCCAGCATTTT	CASRPNLPGTGGGNQPQHF
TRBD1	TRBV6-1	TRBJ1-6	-	TGTGCCAGCAGTGCCTGGACAGGGGAAAATTCACCCCTCCACTTT	CASSAWTGENSPLHF
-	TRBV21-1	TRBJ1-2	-	TGTGCCAGCAGCCTCGGTGAGACAGGGGACTATGGCTACACCTTC	CASSLGETGDYGYTF
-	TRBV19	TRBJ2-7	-	TGTGCCAGTAGTATTGGGGGAAACTACGAGCAGTACTTC	CASSIGGNYEQYF
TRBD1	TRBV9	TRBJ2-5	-	TGTGCCAGCAGCCGCGGGGACAGGGGGCTTGGGGAGACCCAGTACTTC	CASSRGDRGLGETQYF
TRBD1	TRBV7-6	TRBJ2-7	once	TGTGCCAGCAGCATCGGACAGGGTCCCTACGAGCAGTACTTC	CASSIGQGPYEQYF
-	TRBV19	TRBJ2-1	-	TGTGCCAGTAGTATTTCCCGGAGCTCCTACAATGAGCAGTTCTTC	CASSISRSSYNEQFF
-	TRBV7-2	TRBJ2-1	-	TGTGCCAGCAGCCCCCCCGGGACTCCACTACCTGAGCAGTTCTTC	CASSPPGTPLPEQFF
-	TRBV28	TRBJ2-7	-	TGTGCCAGCAATCCGGTCGTCGGAGGGGCTCTACTACGTGAGCAGTACTTC	CASNPVVGGALLREQYF
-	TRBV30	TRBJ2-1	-	TGTGCCTTGCATAGCGGAGTGGGTGAGCAGTTCTTC	CALHSGVGEQFF
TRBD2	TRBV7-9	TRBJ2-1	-	TGTGCCAGCAGCTTGACTAGCGGGGGGCCACGATTCTACAATGAGCAGTTCTTC	CASSLTSGGPRFYNEQFF
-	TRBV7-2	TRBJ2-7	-	TGTGCCAGCAGCTTCATCATAGGGGGAACTAAAGGCTACGAGCAGTACTTC	CASSFIIGGTKGYEQYF
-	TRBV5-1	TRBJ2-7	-	TGCGCCAGCAGCTTGGCGTTTGATTTTGGGGTCCGCTCCTACGAGCAGTACTTC	CASSLAFDFGVRSYEQYF
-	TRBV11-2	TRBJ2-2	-	TGTGCCAGCAGCTTATGGGGTCCCAGCCTGAACACCGGGGAGCTGTTTTTT	CASSLWGPSLNTGELFF
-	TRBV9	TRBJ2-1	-	TGTGCCAGCAGCGCCAGGGACCCCGACTACAATGAGCAGTTCTTC	CASSARDPDYNEQFF
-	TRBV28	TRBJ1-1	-	TGTGCCAGCAGTTCCGCCCGGGTCCCCAAGGAAGCTTTCTTT	CASSSARVPKEAFF
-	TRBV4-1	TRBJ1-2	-	TGCGCCAGCAGCCAAGTGGCATGGGGGGCGGGAGGCTACACCTTC	CASSQVAWGAGGYTF
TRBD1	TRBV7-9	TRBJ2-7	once	TGTGCCAGCAGCCCCCGGACAGGGAACTTCTACGAGCAGTACTTC	CASSPRTGNFYEQYF
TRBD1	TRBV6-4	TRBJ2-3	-	TGTGCCAGCAGTGACACGGCGGGGACAGGGAGCACAGATACGCAGTATTTT	CASSDTAGTGSTDTQYF
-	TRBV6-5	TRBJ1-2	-	TGTGCCAGCAGTGCCAGGGGTTACAACTATGGCTACACCTTC	CASSARGYNYGYTF
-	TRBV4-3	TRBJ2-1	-	TGCGCCAGCAGCCCCGAACTAGTATCCTACAATGAGCAGTTCTTC	CASSPELVSYNEQFF
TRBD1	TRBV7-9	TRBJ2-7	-	TGTGCCAGCAGTACAGGGGGCGTGAACGAGCAGTACTTC	CASSTGGVNEQYF
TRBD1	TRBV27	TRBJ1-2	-	TGTGCCAGCAGTCCAACGACGGGACAGAGGAGCTATGGCTACACCTTC	CASSPTTGQRSYGYTF
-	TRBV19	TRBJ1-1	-	TGTGCCAGTAGTGTGACTGATCTCTCCGGGAACACTGAAGCTTTCTTT	CASSVTDLSGNTEAFF
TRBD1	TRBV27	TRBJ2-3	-	TGTGCCAGCAGTTTATCAGGGGGCCTAAGCACAGATACGCAGTATTTT	CASSLSGGLSTDTQYF
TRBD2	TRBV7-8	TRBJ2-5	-	TGTGCCAGCAGCCCCAGCGGGATCAGGACCCAAGAGACCCAGTACTTC	CASSPSGIRTQETQYF
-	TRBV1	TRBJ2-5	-	TGCACCAGCAGCGCCGTGTTCCGCGGGGGACCCCAAGAGACCCAGTACTTC	CTSSAVFRGGPQETQYF
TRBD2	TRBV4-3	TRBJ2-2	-	TGCGCCAGCAGCCCAGTCGGGACCGGGGGGACCGGGGAGCTGTTTTTT	CASSPVGTGGTGELFF